This is a list of T cell receptor beta chains from one sample in a study of chemoradiotherapy in HPV16-positive cancers. Produced via immunoSEQ multiplex PCR; TCRdb's table is partial and in-frame only. The sample lists some 2,100 clones; approximately 61% were seen once. Sequencing was performed on tumor tissue, taken from a patient who underwent chemoradiotherapy. The receptors here all came from a human donor with HPV-associated anogenital cancer. CDR3s include the opening cysteine and the closing phenylalanine or tryptophan. A D gene is named only where the DNA matches it firmly. Size values are once, few and many counts, or a class for expanded clones, and some rows have none.

clone size,D gene,CDR3 length,V gene,J gene,CDR3 DNA,CDR3 protein
few,-,16,TRBV5-6,TRBJ1-3,TGTGCCAGCAGCCCTGCCGCCGGGAGGCTGGGAAACACCATATATTTT,CASSPAAGRLGNTIYF
-,TRBD1,17,TRBV6-1,TRBJ1-4,TGTGCCAGCAGAGAAAGGACAGGCGGACGGGTTAATGAAAAACTGTTTTTT,CASRERTGGRVNEKLFF
-,-,16,TRBV4-2,TRBJ2-1,TGTGCCAGCAGCCAAGCGGAACAGGACCCCTACAATGAGCAGTTCTTC,CASSQAEQDPYNEQFF
-,-,15,TRBV10-3,TRBJ1-2,TGTGCCATCAGTGACTCATCCAGGACGAGCGGGGGCTACACCTTC,CAISDSSRTSGGYTF
-,-,12,TRBV11-2,TRBJ2-6,TGTGCCAGCGGGTCTGGGGCCAACGTCCTGACTTTC,CASGSGANVLTF
-,-,16,TRBV2,TRBJ1-1,TGTGCCAGCAGACGAGTGGGGCAGGGTAAAAACACTGAAGCTTTCTTT,CASRRVGQGKNTEAFF
-,-,15,TRBV4-1,TRBJ2-4,TGCGCCAGCAGCCAACAAGGGGCTGCCAAAAACATTCAGTACTTC,CASSQQGAAKNIQYF
few,-,13,TRBV30,TRBJ1-2,TGTGCCTGGAGGGGCAGTCCCAACGATGGCTACACCTTC,CAWRGSPNDGYTF
-,-,16,TRBV10-3,TRBJ1-3,TGTGCCATCAGCCGGGACTTTCCTCAAGTCGGAAACACCATATATTTT,CAISRDFPQVGNTIYF
few,-,14,TRBV2,TRBJ2-3,TGTGCCAGCAGTGACCCGAAGGGACCAGATACGCAGTATTTT,CASSDPKGPDTQYF
few,TRBD1,19,TRBV15,TRBJ2-1,TGTGCCACCAGCAGCGGGACAGGGTGGGATCGGGATGCCTACAATGAGCAGTTCTTC,CATSSGTGWDRDAYNEQFF
-,-,12,TRBV29-1,TRBJ2-5,TGCAGCGTTGAGGGCAGGGAAGAGACCCAGTACTTC,CSVEGREETQYF
-,-,15,TRBV6-1,TRBJ1-5,TGTGCCAGCAGGGAACCGGGACCGAGCAATCAGCCCCAGCATTTT,CASREPGPSNQPQHF
-,-,12,TRBV5-1,TRBJ2-1,TGCGCCAGCAGCCAGTTAGACTATGAGCAGTTCTTC,CASSQLDYEQFF
-,-,13,TRBV27,TRBJ1-1,TGTGCCAGCAGCCAGCGGGTCGGAACTGAAGCTTTCTTT,CASSQRVGTEAFF
-,-,14,TRBV6-1,TRBJ2-7,TGTGCCAGCAGTGGCGGGACAGCCACCTACGAGCAGTACTTC,CASSGGTATYEQYF
-,TRBD2,15,TRBV27,TRBJ2-1,TGTGCCAGCAGTTTAAGGCTAGCGGGAGAGTTTGGGCAGTTCTTC,CASSLRLAGEFGQFF
once,-,12,TRBV7-8,TRBJ1-5,TGTGCCAGCAGCTTATTGCGGGGTCCCCAGCATTTT,CASSLLRGPQHF
-,-,14,TRBV6-1,TRBJ2-1,TGTGCCAGCATAAGACAGGTCTCCTACAATGAGCAGTTCTTC,CASIRQVSYNEQFF
-,-,11,TRBV30,TRBJ1-3,TGTGCCTGGAGTGCTGGAAACACCATATATTTT,CAWSAGNTIYF
-,-,18,TRBV21-1,TRBJ1-2,TGTGCCAGCAGGACCCCAGGTAGGACAGCTGAAGCTAACTATGGCTACACCTTC,CASRTPGRTAEANYGYTF
-,TRBD1,12,TRBV30,TRBJ2-5,TGTGCCTGGAGGACAGGGCGAGAGACCCAGTACTTC,CAWRTGRETQYF
-,TRBD1,14,TRBV10-3,TRBJ1-2,TGTGCCATCAGTGAGCGACAACAGGGGATTGGCTACACCTTC,CAISERQQGIGYTF
once,-,15,TRBV21-1,TRBJ1-1,TGTGCCAGCAGCCCTCACAGGGAGAGGGGCACTGAAGCTTTCTTT,CASSPHRERGTEAFF
-,-,10,TRBV7-2,TRBJ2-1,TGTGCCAGCGGCTACAATGAGCAGTTCTTC,CASGYNEQFF
-,-,17,TRBV4-1,TRBJ1-5,TGCGCCAGCAGCCTGATATGGGGGGGCGCAGGCAATCAGCCCCAGCATTTT,CASSLIWGGAGNQPQHF
few,-,14,TRBV5-4,TRBJ1-1,TGTGCCAGCAGCTTGGACCGGGGACCCCCTGAAGCTTTCTTT,CASSLDRGPPEAFF
-,TRBD2,17,TRBV9,TRBJ2-1,TGTGCCAGCAGCATCGGACTAGCGGGGAACACCTACAATGAGCAGTTCTTC,CASSIGLAGNTYNEQFF
-,TRBD2,15,TRBV6-9,TRBJ2-5,TGTGCCAGCAGTCCCCGGACTAGCGGCCTTGGGACCCAGTACTTC,CASSPRTSGLGTQYF
-,-,14,TRBV27,TRBJ1-5,TGTGCCAGCAGTCGGGGCCAGAGCAATCAGCCCCAGCATTTT,CASSRGQSNQPQHF
-,-,11,TRBV29-1,TRBJ2-1,TGCAGCGTTGTATGGGATGGTGTGCAGTTCTTC,CSVVWDGVQFF
-,TRBD1,14,TRBV10-3,TRBJ2-7,TGTGCCATCAGCGCAGGACAGGAGGCCTACGAGCAGTACTTC,CAISAGQEAYEQYF
-,-,15,TRBV28,TRBJ1-4,TGTGCCGCCTCTATAGGGACTACAACTAATGAAAAACTGTTTTTT,CAASIGTTTNEKLFF
-,TRBD1,16,TRBV10-3,TRBJ2-2,TGTGCCATCAGTGATCCGGGACAGGGTGTTAGCGGGGAGCTGTTTTTT,CAISDPGQGVSGELFF
-,TRBD1,18,TRBV7-9,TRBJ1-4,TGTGCCAGCAGCTACAGGGGAACACATATCGCAACTAATGAAAAACTGTTTTTT,CASSYRGTHIATNEKLFF
few,TRBD2,17,TRBV4-1,TRBJ2-1,TGCGCCAGCAGCCAAGATCCGGGACTAGCGGGGTCCGGTGAGCAGTTCTTC,CASSQDPGLAGSGEQFF
-,-,15,TRBV10-3,TRBJ1-1,TGTGCCATCAGCGACCGGAGCACAGGACCCACTGAAGCTTTCTTT,CAISDRSTGPTEAFF
-,-,15,TRBV7-8,TRBJ1-5,TGTGCCAGCAGCTTCGCGGCGAGGAGCAATCAGCCCCAGCATTTT,CASSFAARSNQPQHF
few,-,14,TRBV7-8,TRBJ1-6,TGTGCCAGCAGTCAAACAGGGTATAATTCACCCCTCCACTTT,CASSQTGYNSPLHF
large,TRBD1,14,TRBV13,TRBJ1-2,TGTGCCAGCAGTCTTAGGACAGGGAACTATGGCTACACCTTC,CASSLRTGNYGYTF
-,-,16,TRBV15,TRBJ2-3,TGTGCCACCAGCAGAGATCAGGTTATCCTCACAGATACGCAGTATTTT,CATSRDQVILTDTQYF
once,-,16,TRBV27,TRBJ2-6,TGTGCCAGCAGTTTCGCAGGATTCTCTGGGGCCAACGTCCTGACTTTC,CASSFAGFSGANVLTF
-,-,12,TRBV5-1,TRBJ1-1,TGCGCCAGCAGCCCGAATAGGATTGAAGCTTTCTTT,CASSPNRIEAFF
-,-,15,TRBV4-3,TRBJ2-1,TGCGCCAGCAGCCCCTCAAAATCTTGGCGGGATGAGCAGTTCTTC,CASSPSKSWRDEQFF
-,TRBD1,16,TRBV4-1,TRBJ2-2,TGCGCCAGCAGCCCCGACAGGGGTTGGAACACCGGGGAGCTGTTTTTT,CASSPDRGWNTGELFF
-,-,12,TRBV28,TRBJ1-3,TGTGCCAGCAGAGGTAACGGAAACACCATATATTTT,CASRGNGNTIYF
-,-,15,TRBV5-6,TRBJ2-3,TGTGCCAGCAGCTTTTGGGGTAGAAGCACAGATACGCAGTATTTT,CASSFWGRSTDTQYF
few,TRBD1,15,TRBV7-2,TRBJ2-5,TGTGCCAGCAGCCCAAGGACAGGGGGGCAAGAGACCCAGTACTTC,CASSPRTGGQETQYF
-,TRBD1,14,TRBV30,TRBJ1-2,TGTGCCTGGAGTGGACAGGGGGCCTATTATGGCTACACCTTC,CAWSGQGAYYGYTF
-,TRBD1,18,TRBV5-1,TRBJ1-5,TGCGCCAGCAGCTTAGGACCGGGACAGGGCTCGGGCGGGCAGCCCCAGCATTTT,CASSLGPGQGSGGQPQHF
few,-,15,TRBV4-2,TRBJ1-2,TGTGCCAGCAGCCAAGAACAGCTGGGTGCTAGTGGCTACACCTTC,CASSQEQLGASGYTF
-,-,13,TRBV2,TRBJ1-1,TGTGCCAGCAGTGGACTGACGGACGATGAAGCTTTCTTT,CASSGLTDDEAFF
-,-,14,TRBV7-2,TRBJ1-1,TGTGCCAGCAGCCGAGATGGGTTGAACACTGAAGCTTTCTTT,CASSRDGLNTEAFF
-,TRBD1,15,TRBV18,TRBJ1-1,TGTGCCAGCTCACAGCTGACAGGGGGCGAACCTGAAGCTTTCTTT,CASSQLTGGEPEAFF
-,-,15,TRBV7-6,TRBJ1-3,TGTGCCAGCAGCTTTCAGGGTCTCTCTGGAAACACCATATATTTT,CASSFQGLSGNTIYF
-,-,16,TRBV29-1,TRBJ2-3,TGCAGCGCCAAAGGATCGGGGTATGGGAGCACAGATACGCAGTATTTT,CSAKGSGYGSTDTQYF
-,-,14,TRBV18,TRBJ2-7,TGTGCCAGCTCACCACGGCAGGGGATCTACGAGCAGTACTTC,CASSPRQGIYEQYF
-,-,15,TRBV28,TRBJ1-2,TGTGCCAGCAATCCCAGGAGGGGGATTCGATATGGCTACACCTTC,CASNPRRGIRYGYTF
-,-,13,TRBV6-5,TRBJ2-7,TGTGCCAGCAGTATTGGGCCCTGGGGAGAGCAGTACTTC,CASSIGPWGEQYF
few,TRBD1,13,TRBV10-3,TRBJ1-1,TGTGCCATCAAGGGGGCAGAGAACACTGAAGCTTTCTTT,CAIKGAENTEAFF